This T cell receptor (beta chain) is drawn from a study of blood T cell repertoires in COVID-19. Across the study: Sources were T cells, B-cell-depleted T cells, or PBMCs; the material itself was cDNA or gDNA.

Authors' analysis steps: Estimation of nucleated cell counts relied on the amplification of reference gene primers. Here immunoSEQ multiplex PCR was the method, and the copy in TCRdb shows in-frame clones only, minus some. V, J and clone size were drawn from that table, and D and trimming were deduced from the DNA. The repertoire includes about 94,000 clones, 80% of them detected once, and 15% to 20% sits in the top ten. The CDR3 consists of 16 residues. After removal of 1 base from V and 5 bases from J, the junction contained 7 bases not matched to a gene. CDR1 is SGHRS and CDR2 is YFSETQ in the germline V gene.

This rearrangement joins TRBV5-1 to TRBJ2-5; 11 bases agree with TRBD2. Sequencing used peripheral blood. The TCR sequence derives from a human donor in a cohort sampled during active COVID-19. The CDR3 DNA reads as TGCGCCAGCAGCTTGACAACTAGCGGGAGTTGGGAGACCCAGTACTTC. Amino acid sequence: CASSLTTSGSWETQYF.